This T cell receptor (beta chain) was captured in a study of CD8 T cells in Susac syndrome. Points from the study as a whole: The study's TCR sequencing and HLA analysis covered a relatively small number of individuals, and the study acknowledged this.

Reverse transcription of roughly 0.45 to 1 ug RNA was performed with random hexamers. An immunoSEQ multiplex PCR amplified TCR beta CDR3 over 54 Vbeta and 13 Jbeta. TCRdb reanalysed the immunoSEQ multiplex PCR reads using MiXCR and keeps one entry per CDR3 protein. The sample shows approximately 70,000 distinct CDR3 sequences, about 95% of them seen only once. This clonotype was seen once. Its antigen is not identified. Sequencing of TCR beta was undertaken in CD8+ and CD4+ T cells derived from blood. The CD8+ and CD4+ T cells were isolated magnetically using a negative isolation approach, whereas the TEMRA cells were enriched by FACS. The CDR3 sequence is 14 residues long. Germline values: CDR1 PRHDT, CDR2 FYEKMQ (reference sequence). Trimming stripped 5 bases from V and 4 bases from J, with 12 bases between.

This clonotype originated in a human donor in good health. The gene calls are TRBV13 and TRBJ2-1; D is undetermined. Sequencing input: CD8+ T cells from PBMCs. CDR3 residues: CASSLRAPYNEQFF. CDR3 nucleotides: TGTGCCAGCAGCCTTAGAGCGCCTTACAATGAGCAGTTCTTC. The full variable domain, its missing parts supplied by reference TRBV13 and TRBJ2-1, is AAGVIQSPRHLIKEKRETATLKCYPIPRHDTVYWYQQGPGQDPQFLISFYEKMQSDKGSIPDRFSAQQFSDYHSELNMSSLELGDSALYFCASSLRAPYNEQFFGPGTRLTVL.